This record concerns one T cell receptor beta chain sequence. Its antigen is not identified. Clones were sequenced by immunoSEQ multiplex PCR, and TCRdb holds only the in-frame ones, with some missing. The sample records about 53,000 clones, approximately 80% being singletons. CDR1 and CDR2 from the germline V gene are SQVTM and ANQGSEA. This CDR3 contains 13 residues. V shed 7 bases and J shed 3 bases, with 12 bases lying between them. The source of the sample is a study of OX40 agonist ivuxolimab in advanced cancers. Across the study: Cancers in dose escalation were hepatocellular, melanoma, renal cell and head and neck.

Study-level results: Low normalized T-cell clonal expansion was also seen in some nonresponders. With doses of 0.1-3.0 mg/kg, partial responders showed among the lowest clonal expansion.

This specimen consisted of CD4+ or CD8+ T cells sorted from blood, obtained in a trial of the OX40 agonist ivuxolimab. This sequence was found in an adult with an advanced solid tumor such as melanoma, head and neck, liver or kidney cancer. The V and J genes are TRBV29-1 and TRBJ1-4; D unclear. The CDR3 bases are TGCAGCGCGCGGGCTGGGCCTAATGAAAAACTGTTTTTT. It is translated as CSARAGPNEKLFF.